These 18 T cell receptor beta chains share one sample of origin, sequenced in a study of tumor and adjacent non-tumor tissue in lung cancer. Three rounds of nested PCR, following a modified ARM-PCR protocol, produced the TCRbeta library. MiXCR, run by TCRdb on the multiplex PCR reads, gives a single entry per CDR3 protein. Of about 200,000 distinct CDR3 sequences listed, 70% to 75% were seen once; the top ten hold less than 25%. RNA was extracted from bulk tissue without any cell sorting. Sequenced: lung tumor tissue. Receptors were obtained from a man aged 60 to 75 with non-small cell lung cancer.

This clonotype was picked up a small number of times. This may stem from a read error, because a much larger clone lies one nucleotide away. Since the CDR3 does not end with the conserved phenylalanine or tryptophan, this likely comes from a read error. Because the CDR3's place on the DNA is in doubt, the DNA is left out and the CDR3 is given as listed by TCRdb. This rearrangement joins TRBV11-2 to TRBJ1-2. The germline V gene encodes CDR1 SGHAT and CDR2 FQNNGV. The CDR3 spans 12 residues, counting both ends. This chain's CDR3 is CASSSEHEFYIL.

This clonotype was picked up many times. The CDR3 bases are TGTGCCAGCAGAGGACAGGGGGATACTGAAGCTTTCTTT. Translated, it gives CASRGQGDTEAFF. The chain couples TRBV4-2 to TRBJ1-1; 10 bases match TRBD1. Germline lookup yields CDR1 LGHNA and CDR2 YNFKEQ. V was pared by 6 bases and J by 5 bases, with 3 bases of the junction left unmatched. This CDR3 spans 13 amino acids.

This clonotype has ten or more counts. This rearrangement joins TRBV20-1 to TRBJ2-4; D is unclear. CDR1 and CDR2 from the germline V gene are DFQATT and SNEGSKA (reference sequence). Trimming stripped 0 bases from V and 1 base from J, with 7 bases between. This CDR3 contains 14 residues. CDR3 sequence (DNA): TGCAGTGCTAGAGATAGAGTGGCCAAAAACATTCAGTACTTC. This sequence encodes CSARDRVAKNIQYF.

As for this clonotype: One base away lies a much larger clone, so this may be a sequencing read error. The gene calls are TRBV24-1 and TRBJ1-2; maybe TRBD1 (5 bases). Germline CDR1 and CDR2: KGHDR and SFDVKD. The CDR3 has 17 amino acids. Here the CDR3 DNA reads TGTGCCACCTGGGGACTGACCAGGAATCTAGCTAACTATGACTACACCTTC. Protein sequence: CATWGLTRNLANYDYTF.

This clonotype appeared a few times. A much larger clone lies one base from this, so it may be a read error. The CDR3 here is CASNHGHTKALAKNIQYF. For the CDR3, the DNA is TGTGCCAGCAACCACGGACATACCAAGGCTTTAGCCAAAAACATTCAGTACTTC. The chain recombines TRBV14 with TRBJ2-4; D is possibly TRBD1 (5 bases). From germline, CDR1 is SGHDN and CDR2 FVKESK. This CDR3 spans 18 amino acids. The germline V and J ends were trimmed by 7 bases and 0 bases, with 22 bases remaining between them.

Judged by abundance, this clonotype is medium-sized. The chain couples TRBV11-2 to TRBJ2-1, with TRBD2 matching 8 bases. The germline gives CDR1 SGHAT, CDR2 FQNNGV. The CDR3 consists of 15 residues. With V trimmed by 1 base and J by 7 bases, 6 bases remained unmatched. CDR3 sequence reads: CASSLGAGGGNEQFF. DNA for the CDR3: TGTGCCAGCAGCTTAGGGGCGGGGGGCGGTAATGAGCAGTTCTTC.

V gene TRBV20-1 combines with J gene TRBJ1-2, with TRBD1 as a possible D gene (5 bases). Between the trimmed V and J ends, which lost 4 bases and 7 bases, there was a span of 13 bases. The V gene's germline CDR1 is DFQATT and CDR2 SNEGSKA (reference sequence). The CDR3 extends over 12 amino acids. The CDR3 bases are TGCAGTGCTAAAGTAGCAGGGACTGGCTACACCTTC. Translation gives CSAKVAGTGYTF.

Points on this clonotype: One base away lies a much larger clone, so this may be a sequencing read error. The V gene is TRBV5-6, the J gene TRBJ2-1; maybe TRBD1 (6 bases). Looked up from germline, CDR1 is SGHDT and CDR2 is YYEEEE. The CDR3 runs to 13 residues. The V end lost 4 bases, the J end lost 7 bases, and 12 bases lay between the germline ends. The CDR3 sequence is CASSRGRGNEQFF. The DNA for the CDR3 is TGTGCCAGCAGCCGGGGAAGGGGGAATGAGCAGTTCTTC.

With regard to this clonotype: A much larger clone lies a single base off, so this may be a read error. The J gene is TRBJ1-1, the V gene TRBV29-1, with TRBD1 matching 7 bases. This CDR3 is 15 amino acids long. Germline CDR1 and CDR2: SQVTM and ANQGSEA. The junction had 13 bases not matched to a gene; V was cut back by 8 bases and J by 1 base. The CDR3, as DNA: TGCAGCATGATTGGAAGGACAGGAGGGAACACTGAAGCTTTCTTT. Protein sequence: CSMIGRTGGNTEAFF.

By its share, this clonotype is medium-sized. V is TRBV11-1 and J is TRBJ2-5; D may be TRBD2 (6 bases). Germline CDR1 SGHAT, CDR2 FQDESV (reference sequence). CDR3 length equals 14 residues. V shed 7 bases and J shed 5 bases, with 17 bases lying between them. As DNA, the CDR3 is TGTGCCAGCACCCCCAACTGGGACTCTGAGACCCAGTACTTC. Translation: CASTPNWDSETQYF.

The chain links TRBV7-9 to TRBJ1-5, with 8 bases matching TRBD1. Germline lookup yields CDR1 SEHNR and CDR2 FQNEAQ (reference sequence). This CDR3 region has 15 residues. V was pared by 5 bases and J by 6 bases, with 9 bases of the junction left unmatched. The CDR3 sequence is CASSATGTGTQPQHF. The CDR3 coding sequence is TGTGCCAGCAGCGCCACCGGGACAGGCACTCAGCCCCAGCATTTT.

Points on this clonotype: One base away lies a much larger clone, so this may be a sequencing read error. The CDR3 DNA sequence: TGCAGTGCTAGAGCAACTCGATCGAGGGAGCAGTACGTC. It encodes CSARATRSREQYV. The rearrangement uses TRBV20-1 and TRBJ2-7; D gene uncertain. The germline CDR1 and CDR2 sequences are DFQATT and SNEGSKA (reference sequence). Trimming removed 1 base from V and 7 bases from J, with 14 bases in between. The CDR3 has 13 residues.

This clonotype was counted only a few times. Written as DNA, the CDR3 is TGCGCCAGCAGCCAAGACAGGGGTTTATTTGTGCAGTACTTC. Encoded protein: CASSQDRGLFVQYF. The chain carries TRBV4-3 and TRBJ2-7; possibly TRBD1 for D (6 bases). V lost 0 bases to trimming and J lost 9 bases, with 15 bases between them. The V gene's germline CDR1 is LGHNA and CDR2 YSLEER. This CDR3 comprises 14 residues.

A note on this clonotype: It may be a read error: a sequence one base away is much more abundant. J is TRBJ1-5 and V is TRBV20-1; D unresolved. V lost 4 bases and J 0 bases, leaving 16 bases between the germline ends. Germline CDR1 DFQATT, CDR2 SNEGSKA (reference sequence). There are 16 residues in the CDR3. In DNA form, the CDR3 reads TGCAGTGCTATACCCCCTGTAACTTATAGCAATCAGCCCCAGCATTTT. Translated, it gives CSAIPPVTYSNQPQHF.

The chain has TRBV19 and TRBJ2-7, with TRBD1 as a possible D gene (5 bases). CDR3 size: 13 residues. Germline CDR1 reads LNHDA; CDR2 reads SQIVND (reference sequence). Trimming removed 5 bases at V and 2 bases at J, with 10 bases between. CDR3 residues: CASSPGNTYEQYF. The CDR3 nucleotides read TGTGCCAGTAGTCCAGGGAATACCTACGAGCAGTACTTC.

The rearrangement joins TRBV30 to TRBJ1-5; D possibly corresponds to TRBD1 (5 bases). Deletions cut 4 bases from V and 2 bases from J, with 9 bases between. Germline V gene sequence: CDR1 GTSNPN, CDR2 SVGIG (reference sequence). The CDR3 runs to 13 residues. This chain's CDR3 is CAWNGDGNQPQHF. In DNA, the CDR3 is TGTGCCTGGAACGGGGACGGCAATCAGCCCCAGCATTTT.

The gene calls are TRBV20-1 and TRBJ1-2, with unresolved D. Trimming stripped 3 bases from V and 1 base from J, with 9 bases between. Germline loops: CDR1 DFQATT, CDR2 SNEGSKA (reference sequence). This CDR3 comprises 13 residues. CDR3 amino acids: CSASDTLNYGYTF. Here the CDR3 DNA reads TGCAGTGCTAGCGACACCCTTAACTATGGCTACACCTTC.

The chain links TRBV4-3 to TRBJ2-3; maybe TRBD1 (5 bases). Trimming removed 1 base at V and 2 bases at J, with 13 bases between. Per the germline V gene, CDR1 is LGHNA and CDR2 is YSLEER. This CDR3 has 16 amino acids. DNA of the CDR3: TGCGCCAGCAGCCAAGCAGGCAGGACAACCACAGATACGCAGTATTTT. Protein: CASSQAGRTTTDTQYF.